A single sample is the source of the 22 T cell receptor beta chains below, sequenced in a study of cytomegalovirus exposure and HLA in healthy donors. PCR used 60 Vbeta primers and 13 Jbeta primers. Libraries were prepared by immunoSEQ multiplex PCR; TCRdb keeps only in-frame clonotypes and omits some of them. The table shows nearly 95,000 clones, with approximately 63% occurring only once. What was sequenced was PBMCs. The receptors shown here come from a woman aged 25-40 years in good health and CMV-seronegative.

The V and J genes are TRBV29-1 and TRBJ2-4; 7 nucleotides align to TRBD2. The V segment lost 4 bases and the J segment 3 bases; nucleotides outside the gene matches: 6. The CDR3 runs to 14 residues. Per germline, CDR1 SQVTM and CDR2 ANQGSEA. The CDR3 DNA reads TGCAGCGTTGGGGCTTGGGGGGGCAAAAACATTCAGTACTTC. Its protein product is CSVGAWGGKNIQYF.

The chain links TRBV7-2 to TRBJ2-1; D gene unclear. Trimming left V 5 bases short and J 5 bases short, with 7 bases between. The germline gives CDR1 SGHTA, CDR2 FQGNSA. This CDR3 is built from 12 residues. This CDR3 reads CASSPPDNEQFF. The CDR3 DNA reads as TGTGCCAGCAGCCCCCCAGACAATGAGCAGTTCTTC.

The chain carries TRBV7-6 and TRBJ2-7; D perhaps matches TRBD2 (7 bases). The V and J ends lost 3 bases and 2 bases respectively, with 14 bases between them. Germline-derived CDR1 and CDR2 are SGHVS and FNYEAQ. The CDR3 sequence is 15 residues long. CDR3 sequence: CASSFNGGPAYEQYF. CDR3 DNA: TGTGCCAGCAGCTTTAACGGGGGGCCTGCCTACGAGCAGTACTTC.

This clone was recorded a few times. The genes are TRBV9 and TRBJ2-3, with 11 positions matching TRBD2. Germline CDR1 is SGDLS and CDR2 is YYNGEE. CDR3 length: 15 amino acids. J gave up 6 bases and V 9 bases, and 12 bases lay outside the gene matches. CDR3 sequence: CATSTLLAGADTQYF. CDR3 coding DNA: TGTGCCACCTCAACCTTACTAGCGGGGGCGGATACGCAGTATTTT.

V and J are TRBV9 and TRBJ2-1, with 9 nucleotides matching TRBD2. This CDR3 spans 16 amino acids. J gave up 0 bases and V 0 bases, and 1 base lay outside the gene matches. The germline CDR1 and CDR2 sequences are SGDLS and YYNGEE. The CDR3 region has the DNA TGTGCCAGCAGCGTAGGGCGGGGGGGCTCCTACAATGAGCAGTTCTTC. This gives the protein CASSVGRGGSYNEQFF.

This chain links TRBV28 with TRBJ2-7; 14 bases match TRBD2. The CDR3 has 13 amino acids. Germline-derived CDR1 and CDR2 are MDHEN and SYDVKM. Trimming took 8 bases from V and 4 from J; bases not matched to a gene: 1. The CDR3 spells CASGTSGRYEQYF. The CDR3 nucleotides are TGTGCCAGCGGGACTAGCGGGAGATACGAGCAGTACTTC.

The chain combines TRBV9 with TRBJ2-7, with 10 bases identical to TRBD2. This CDR3 is 14 amino acids long. The V gene's germline CDR1 is SGDLS and CDR2 YYNGEE. V dropped 4 bases and J dropped 2; count of bases not matched to a gene: 3. The CDR3 sequence is CASSRAGGTYEQYF. DNA for the CDR3: TGTGCCAGCAGCCGAGCGGGGGGGACCTACGAGCAGTACTTC. The full variable domain, its missing parts supplied by reference TRBV9 and TRBJ2-7, is DSGVTQTPKHLITATGQRVTLRCSPRSGDLSVYWYQQSLDQGLQFLIQYYNGEERAKGNILERFSAQQFPDLHSELNLSSLELGDSALYFCASSRAGGTYEQYFGPGTRLTVT.

This rearrangement joins TRBV6-5 to TRBJ2-7, with D possibly TRBD2 on 5 matching bases. Germline CDR1 is MNHEY and CDR2 is SVGAGI. There are 11 residues in the CDR3. The CDR3 DNA reads TGTGCTTGCCGGGACTCCTACGAGCAGTACTTC. It is translated as CACRDSYEQYF.

The V gene is TRBV5-1, the J gene TRBJ1-4, with no clear D. Germline values: CDR1 SGHRS, CDR2 YFSETQ. V was shortened by 3 bases and J by 6 bases, with 15 bases between the two germline ends. This CDR3 contains 15 residues. CDR3 region: CASSYSREVYEKLFF. For the CDR3, the DNA is TGCGCCAGCAGCTATAGCCGGGAGGTTTATGAAAAACTGTTTTTT.

The genes are TRBV5-6 and TRBJ1-5; D is unresolved. CDR1 is SGHDT and CDR2 is YYEEEE in the germline V gene. The CDR3 runs 13 residues. Trimming removed 0 bases at V and 4 bases at J, with 5 bases between. CDR3 sequence (DNA): TGTGCCAGCAGCTTGGGCAGAAATCAGCCCCAGCATTTT. It yields the protein CASSLGRNQPQHF.

The rearrangement joins TRBV7-9 to TRBJ2-7; possibly TRBD1 for D (5 bases). This CDR3 spans 14 amino acids. The germline CDR1 and CDR2 sequences are SEHNR and FQNEAQ (reference sequence). V lost 2 bases, J lost 6 bases, and 14 bases lay in between. The CDR3 nucleotides are TGTGCCAGCAGCTTAATCTCAGGGAACAGCGAGCAGTACTTC. Amino acids: CASSLISGNSEQYF.

The rearrangement joins TRBV15 to TRBJ2-5; 16 bases map to TRBD2. Germline V gene data show CDR1 as LNHNV and CDR2 as YYDKDF (reference sequence). The CDR3 length is 17 residues. V gave up 4 bases and J gave up 3 bases; unmatched junction bases: 5. Here the CDR3 reads CATSTGLAGGTEETQYF. Written as DNA, the CDR3 is TGTGCCACCAGCACGGGACTAGCGGGAGGGACGGAAGAGACCCAGTACTTC.

The rearrangement joins TRBV2 to TRBJ1-1; D remains unclear. CDR3 length equals 15 residues. Trimming pared 7 bases from V and 3 bases from J, leaving 18 bases between. Germline values: CDR1 SNHLY, CDR2 FYNNEI. CDR3 in amino acids: CASKYPTRSDTEAFF. The CDR3 DNA follows: TGTGCCAGCAAGTATCCCACTCGCTCCGACACTGAAGCTTTCTTT.

This clone was recorded once. V is TRBV2 and J is TRBJ1-2, with TRBD1 matching 9 bases. With V trimmed by 8 bases and J by 4 bases, 5 bases remained unmatched. The CDR3 contains 13 residues. CDR1 is SNHLY and CDR2 is FYNNEI in the germline V gene. CDR3 in DNA: TGTGCCAGCCGAAGACAGGGGGGCTATGGCTACACCTTC. Protein: CASRRQGGYGYTF. The full variable domain, rest sourced from reference TRBV2 and TRBJ1-2, is EPEVTQTPSHQVTQMGQEVILRCVPISNHLYFYWYRQILGQKVEFLVSFYNNEISEKSEIFDDQFSVERPDGSNFTLKIRSTKLEDSAMYFCASRRQGGYGYTFGSGTRLTVV.

The chain carries TRBV11-2 and TRBJ1-1; D unresolved. CDR1 is SGHAT, CDR2 FQNNGV, per germline. CDR3 length: 14 amino acids. V was clipped by 5 bases and J by 2 bases, with 12 bases between them. For the CDR3, the DNA is TGTGCCAGCAGCCCATCATGGCCTAACACTGAAGCTTTCTTT. It is translated as CASSPSWPNTEAFF.

There are a few counts of this clone. The chain employs TRBV15 and TRBJ2-1; 7 positions match TRBD1. The CDR3 is 16 residues long. With 3 bases clipped from V and 1 base from J, the junction kept 6 bases outside the gene matches. Germline loops: CDR1 LNHNV, CDR2 YYDKDF (reference sequence). The CDR3 coding sequence is TGTGCCACCAGCAGGGGACAGACACGATCCTACAATGAGCAGTTCTTC. This translates into CATSRGQTRSYNEQFF. The full variable domain, in which reference TRBV15 and TRBJ2-1 provide the parts outside the CDR3, is DAMVIQNPRYQVTQFGKPVTLSCSQTLNHNVMYWYQQKSSQAPKLLFHYYDKDFNNEADTPDNFQSRRPNTSFCFLDIRSPGLGDTAMYLCATSRGQTRSYNEQFFGPGTRLTVL.

The chain uses TRBV4-1 and TRBJ2-5, with 7 bases identical to TRBD2. The closer fit of TRBJ2-7 to the DNA end suggests the J call may be wrong. The CDR3 has 15 amino acids. CDR1 and CDR2 from the germline V gene are MGHRA and YSYEKL. In DNA form, the CDR3 reads TGCGCCAGCAGCCCAAGGACTAGGTCGGTGGACGAGCAGTACTTC. It translates to CASSPRTRSVDEQYF.

This chain links TRBV2 with TRBJ1-1, with unresolved D. CDR3 size: 13 residues. Germline lookup yields CDR1 SNHLY and CDR2 FYNNEI. V was pared by 4 bases and J by 5 bases, with 11 bases between. In DNA, the CDR3 is TGTGCCAGCAGTGGGGAGGGAAGGACTGAAGCTTTCTTT. Its translation is CASSGEGRTEAFF.

V usage is TRBV10-3 and J usage is TRBJ2-1; weak D call: TRBD1 (6 bases). The V gene lost 6 bases and the J gene lost 10 bases, with 10 bases spanning the gap. The CDR3 is 11 residues long. Germline CDR1 reads ENHRY; CDR2 reads SYGVKD. The CDR3 DNA reads TGTGCCATCAGGCAGGGGAAAGAGCAGTTCTTC. It specifies CAIRQGKEQFF.

CDR3 DNA: TGTGCCAGCAGCTCAGGCAGGACCTACGAGCAGTACTTC. Translating gives CASSSGRTYEQYF. This chain joins TRBV11-2 and TRBJ2-7; D is unclear. Germline V CDR1 and CDR2: SGHAT, FQNNGV. V was trimmed by 4 bases and J by 2 bases, leaving 9 bases between them. The CDR3 spans 13 residues.

The rearrangement links TRBV5-1 to TRBJ1-6; 8 positions agree with TRBD1. V was clipped by 3 bases and J by 9 bases; unmatched bases: 14. CDR1 is SGHRS and CDR2 is YFSETQ in the germline V gene. The CDR3 is 17 residues long. CDR3 in amino acids: CASSSRSGTGIGSPLHF. The CDR3 DNA reads as TGCGCCAGCAGCTCGAGATCCGGGACAGGTATAGGTTCACCCCTCCACTTT.

This chain connects TRBV10-3 to TRBJ2-7; D not resolved. CDR3 length: 14 amino acids. Germline lookup yields CDR1 ENHRY and CDR2 SYGVKD. V gave up 0 bases and J gave up 3 bases, with 9 bases separating them. CDR3 region: CAISESGQSYEQYF. The CDR3, as DNA: TGTGCCATCAGTGAGTCTGGGCAGAGCTACGAGCAGTACTTC.